This T cell receptor beta chain was sequenced for a study of cytomegalovirus exposure and HLA in healthy donors. Worth noting for this clone: What it binds is unknown.

Trimming pared 7 bases from V and 3 bases from J, leaving 13 bases between. The CDR3 covers 13 residues. The germline V gene has CDR1 WSHSY and CDR2 SAAADI. Regarding the study as a whole: A later analysis reportedly found fewer N-insertions in an Asian-associated ancestry cluster than the approximately 730-donor mean. DRB1 showed the most TCR associations and HLA-C the fewest in a later analysis, as rates varied by HLA locus.

PCR employed 60 Vbeta and 13 Jbeta primers. The table came from immunoSEQ multiplex PCR; TCRdb's copy has only in-frame clones and leaves some out. This sample has 150,000 to 200,000 clones, with approximately 82% found just once. The sample taken for sequencing was PBMCs. The chain has TRBV10-2 and TRBJ2-7; possible D gene TRBD2, 6 bases. The receptor was derived from a man between 45 and 60 years old in good health and CMV-seropositive. The CDR3 loop is CASNAGNGYEQYF. DNA of the CDR3: TGCGCCAGCAATGCGGGGAACGGCTACGAGCAGTACTTC.